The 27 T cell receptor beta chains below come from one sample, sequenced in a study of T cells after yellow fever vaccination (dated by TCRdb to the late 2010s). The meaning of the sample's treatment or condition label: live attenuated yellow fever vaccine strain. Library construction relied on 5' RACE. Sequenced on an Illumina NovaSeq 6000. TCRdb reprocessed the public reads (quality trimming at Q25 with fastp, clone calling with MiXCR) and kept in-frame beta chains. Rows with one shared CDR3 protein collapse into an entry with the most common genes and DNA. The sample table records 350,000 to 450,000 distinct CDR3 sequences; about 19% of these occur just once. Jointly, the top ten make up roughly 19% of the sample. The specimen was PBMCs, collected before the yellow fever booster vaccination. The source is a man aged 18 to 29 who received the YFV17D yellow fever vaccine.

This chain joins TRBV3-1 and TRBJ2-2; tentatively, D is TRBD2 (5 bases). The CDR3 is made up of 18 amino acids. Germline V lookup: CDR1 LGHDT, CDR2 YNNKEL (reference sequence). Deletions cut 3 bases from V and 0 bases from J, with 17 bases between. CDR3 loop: CASSQRLDYTTNTGELFF. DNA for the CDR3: TGTGCCAGCAGCCAGAGGTTAGACTACACGACGAACACCGGGGAGCTGTTTTTT. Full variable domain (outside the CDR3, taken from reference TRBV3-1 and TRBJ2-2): DTAVSQTPKYLVTQMGNDKSIKCEQNLGHDTMYWYKQDSKKFLKIMFSYNNKELIINETVPNRFSPKSPDKAHLNLHINSLELGDSAVYFCASSQRLDYTTNTGELFFGEGSRLTVL.

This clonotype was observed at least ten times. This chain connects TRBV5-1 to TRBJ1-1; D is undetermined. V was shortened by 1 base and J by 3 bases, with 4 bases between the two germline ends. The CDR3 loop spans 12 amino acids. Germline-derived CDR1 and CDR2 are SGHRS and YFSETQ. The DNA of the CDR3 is TGCGCCAGCAGCTTGACGGACACTGAAGCTTTCTTT. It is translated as CASSLTDTEAFF.

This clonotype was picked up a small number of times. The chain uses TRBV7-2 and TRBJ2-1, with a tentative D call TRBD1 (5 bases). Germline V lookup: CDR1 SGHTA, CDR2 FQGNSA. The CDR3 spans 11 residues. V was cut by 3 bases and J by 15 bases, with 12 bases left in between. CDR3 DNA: TGTGCCAGCAGCTTTGGCAGGGTCGGGTTCTTC. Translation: CASSFGRVGFF.

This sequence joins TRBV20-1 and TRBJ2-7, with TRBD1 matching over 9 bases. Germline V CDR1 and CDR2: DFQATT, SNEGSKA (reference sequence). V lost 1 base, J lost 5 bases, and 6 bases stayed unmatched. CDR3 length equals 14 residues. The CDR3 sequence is CSARVGTGTNEQYV. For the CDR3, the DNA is TGCAGTGCTAGAGTCGGGACAGGGACCAACGAGCAGTACGTC.

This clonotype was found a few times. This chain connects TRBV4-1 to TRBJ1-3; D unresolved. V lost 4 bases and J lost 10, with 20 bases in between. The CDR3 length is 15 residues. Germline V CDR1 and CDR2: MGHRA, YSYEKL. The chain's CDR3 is CASSRSAVSGETIYF. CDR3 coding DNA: TGCGCCAGCAGCCGGTCCGCCGTCTCGGGAGAGACCATATATTTT.

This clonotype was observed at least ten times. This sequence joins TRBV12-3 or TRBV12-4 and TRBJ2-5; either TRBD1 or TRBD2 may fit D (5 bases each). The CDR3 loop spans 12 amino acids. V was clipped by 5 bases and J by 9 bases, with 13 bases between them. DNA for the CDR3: TGTGCCAGCAGTGCCCCCATGGGGGCCCAGTACTTC. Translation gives CASSAPMGAQYF.

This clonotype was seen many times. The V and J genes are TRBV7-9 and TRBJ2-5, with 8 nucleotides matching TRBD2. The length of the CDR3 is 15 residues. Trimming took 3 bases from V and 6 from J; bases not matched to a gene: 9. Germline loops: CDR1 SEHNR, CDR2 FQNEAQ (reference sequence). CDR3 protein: CASSFQTSELQTQYF. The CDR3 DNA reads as TGTGCCAGCAGCTTCCAGACTAGCGAGTTACAGACCCAGTACTTC.

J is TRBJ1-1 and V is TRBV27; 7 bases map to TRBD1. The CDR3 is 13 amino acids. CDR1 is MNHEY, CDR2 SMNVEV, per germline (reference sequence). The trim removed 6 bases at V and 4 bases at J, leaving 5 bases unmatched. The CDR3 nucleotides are TGTGCCAGCAGGACCAACAGGGGCACTGAAGCTTTCTTT. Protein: CASRTNRGTEAFF.

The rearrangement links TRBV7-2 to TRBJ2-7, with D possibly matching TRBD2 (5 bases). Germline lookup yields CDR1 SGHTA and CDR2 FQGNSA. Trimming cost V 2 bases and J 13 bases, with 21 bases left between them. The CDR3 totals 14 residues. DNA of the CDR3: TGTGCCAGCAGCTTAAATGTCTGGGCCGAGAGGGAATACTTC. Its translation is CASSLNVWAEREYF.

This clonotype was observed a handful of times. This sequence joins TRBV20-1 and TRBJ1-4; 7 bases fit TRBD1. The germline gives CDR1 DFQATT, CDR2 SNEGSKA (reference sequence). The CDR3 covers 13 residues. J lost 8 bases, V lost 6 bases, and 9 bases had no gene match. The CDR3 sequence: CSAYRQGREKLFF. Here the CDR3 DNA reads TGCAGTGCCTATAGACAGGGTAGGGAAAAACTGTTTTTT.

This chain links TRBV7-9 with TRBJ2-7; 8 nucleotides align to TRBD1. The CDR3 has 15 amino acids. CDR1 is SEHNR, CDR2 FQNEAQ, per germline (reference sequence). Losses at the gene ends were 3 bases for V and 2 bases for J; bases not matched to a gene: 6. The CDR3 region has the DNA TGTGCCAGCAGCTTTAAGACAGGGGCGCCCTACGAGCAGTACTTC. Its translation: CASSFKTGAPYEQYF.

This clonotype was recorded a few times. In nucleotides, the CDR3 is TGTGCCAGCAGCTTAGCGCCCCAGGGTCCAGATACGCAGTATTTT. Residues: CASSLAPQGPDTQYF. The chain combines TRBV7-6 with TRBJ2-3, with D perhaps TRBD1 (5 bases). From germline, CDR1 is SGHVS and CDR2 FNYEAQ. The V gene lost 0 bases and the J gene lost 4 bases, with 11 bases spanning the gap. The CDR3 totals 15 residues.

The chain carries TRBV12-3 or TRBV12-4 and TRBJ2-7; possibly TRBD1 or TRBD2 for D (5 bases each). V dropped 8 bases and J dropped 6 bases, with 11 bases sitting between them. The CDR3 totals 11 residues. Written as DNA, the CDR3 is TGTGCCAGCGGCGAGGGGCCCGAGCAGTACTTC. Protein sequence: CASGEGPEQYF.

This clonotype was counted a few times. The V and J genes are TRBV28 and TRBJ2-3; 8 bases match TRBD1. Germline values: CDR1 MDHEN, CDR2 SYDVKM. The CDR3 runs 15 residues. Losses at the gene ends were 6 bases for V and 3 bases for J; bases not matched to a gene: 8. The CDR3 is CASSGAGGRTDTQYF. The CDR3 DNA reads TGTGCCAGCAGCGGGGCAGGGGGCAGGACAGATACGCAGTATTTT.

The CDR3 sequence is CASSPRGTFVEQYF. Here the CDR3 DNA reads TGTGCCAGCAGCCCCCGGGGGACGTTCGTCGAGCAGTACTTC. The chain recombines TRBV9 with TRBJ2-7, with a possible D match to TRBD2 (6 bases). Germline values: CDR1 SGDLS, CDR2 YYNGEE. Trimming took 4 bases from V and 6 from J, leaving 17 bases between them. CDR3 length: 14 residues.

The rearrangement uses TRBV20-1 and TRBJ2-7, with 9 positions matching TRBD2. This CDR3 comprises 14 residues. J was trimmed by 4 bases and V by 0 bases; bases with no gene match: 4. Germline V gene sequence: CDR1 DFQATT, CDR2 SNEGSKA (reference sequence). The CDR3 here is CSARERGGLYEQYF. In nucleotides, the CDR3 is TGCAGTGCTAGAGAGCGGGGGGGCCTGTACGAGCAGTACTTC.

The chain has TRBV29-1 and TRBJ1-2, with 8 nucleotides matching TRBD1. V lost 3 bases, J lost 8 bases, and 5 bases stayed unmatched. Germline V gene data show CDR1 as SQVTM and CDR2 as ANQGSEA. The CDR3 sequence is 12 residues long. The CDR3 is CSVDPGGRGYTF. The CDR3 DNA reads TGCAGCGTTGATCCAGGGGGCCGGGGCTACACCTTC.

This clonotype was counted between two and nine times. The CDR3 is CSAADRVYEQYF. CDR3 nucleotide sequence: TGCAGCGCCGCAGACAGGGTCTACGAGCAGTACTTC. V and J are TRBV29-1 and TRBJ2-7; 7 bases are a match to TRBD1. Germline loops: CDR1 SQVTM, CDR2 ANQGSEA. This CDR3 spans 12 amino acids. Losses at the gene ends were 7 bases for V and 3 bases for J; bases not matched to a gene: 6.

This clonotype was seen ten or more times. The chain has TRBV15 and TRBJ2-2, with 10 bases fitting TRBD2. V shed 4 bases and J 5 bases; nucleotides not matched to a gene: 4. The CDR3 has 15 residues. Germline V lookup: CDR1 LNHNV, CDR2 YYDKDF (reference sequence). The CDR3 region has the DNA TGTGCCACCAGCAACCAACTAGCGGGGACCGGGGAGCTGTTTTTT. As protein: CATSNQLAGTGELFF.

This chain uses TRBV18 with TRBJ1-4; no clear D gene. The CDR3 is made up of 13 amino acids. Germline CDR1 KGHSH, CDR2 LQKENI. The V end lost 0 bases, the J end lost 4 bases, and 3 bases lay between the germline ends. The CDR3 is CASSPPDNEKLFF. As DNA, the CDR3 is TGTGCCAGCTCACCACCAGATAATGAAAAACTGTTTTTT.

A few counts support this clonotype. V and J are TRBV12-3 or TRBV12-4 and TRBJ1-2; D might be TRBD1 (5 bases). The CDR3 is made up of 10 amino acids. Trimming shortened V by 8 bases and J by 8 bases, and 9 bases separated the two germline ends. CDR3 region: CASVGAGYTF. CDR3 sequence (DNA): TGTGCCAGCGTTGGGGCGGGCTACACCTTC.

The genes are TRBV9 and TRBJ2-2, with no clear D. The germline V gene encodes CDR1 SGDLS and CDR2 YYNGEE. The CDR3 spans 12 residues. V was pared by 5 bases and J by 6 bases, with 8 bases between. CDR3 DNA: TGTGCCAGCAGGAAAGATCCCGGGGAGCTGTTTTTT. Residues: CASRKDPGELFF. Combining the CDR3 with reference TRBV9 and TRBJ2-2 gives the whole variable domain DSGVTQTPKHLITATGQRVTLRCSPRSGDLSVYWYQQSLDQGLQFLIQYYNGEERAKGNILERFSAQQFPDLHSELNLSSLELGDSALYFCASRKDPGELFFGEGSRLTVL.

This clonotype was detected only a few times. This CDR3 is CASSTYLGQGASVQETQYF. The CDR3 coding sequence is TGTGCCAGTAGTACTTACTTGGGACAGGGGGCCAGCGTACAAGAGACCCAGTACTTC. The J gene is TRBJ2-5, the V gene TRBV19; 12 nucleotides align to TRBD1. This CDR3 has 19 amino acids. The J segment lost 2 bases and the V segment lost 4 bases, leaving 14 bases of the junction unmatched. Germline V gene sequence: CDR1 LNHDA, CDR2 SQIVND (reference sequence).

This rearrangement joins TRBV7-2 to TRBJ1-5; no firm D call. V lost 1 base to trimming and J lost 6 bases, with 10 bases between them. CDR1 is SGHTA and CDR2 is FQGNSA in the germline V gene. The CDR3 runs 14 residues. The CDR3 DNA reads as TGTGCCAGCAGCTTAGGTTTTCCTGGTCAGCCCCAGCATTTT. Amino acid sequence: CASSLGFPGQPQHF. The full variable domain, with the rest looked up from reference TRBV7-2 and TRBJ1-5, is GAGVSQSPSNKVTEKGKDVELRCDPISGHTALYWYRQSLGQGLEFLIYFQGNSAPDKSGLPSDRFSAERTGGSVSTLTIQRTQQEDSAVYLCASSLGFPGQPQHFGDGTRLSIL.

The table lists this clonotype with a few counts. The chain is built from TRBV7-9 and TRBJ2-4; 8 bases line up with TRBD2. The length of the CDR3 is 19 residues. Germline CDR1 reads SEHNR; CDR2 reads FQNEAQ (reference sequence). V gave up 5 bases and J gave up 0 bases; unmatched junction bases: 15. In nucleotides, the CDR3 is TGTGCCAGCAGCCATTATAGAGCGGGGGCGACCTTAGCCAAAAACATTCAGTACTTC. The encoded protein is CASSHYRAGATLAKNIQYF.

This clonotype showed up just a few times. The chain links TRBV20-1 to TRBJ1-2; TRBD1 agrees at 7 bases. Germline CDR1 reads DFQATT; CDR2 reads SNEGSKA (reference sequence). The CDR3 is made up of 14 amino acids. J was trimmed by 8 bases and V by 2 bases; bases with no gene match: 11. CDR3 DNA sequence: TGCAGTGCTAGATCCCCGAGGGGGCCTAGAGGCTACACCTTC. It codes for CSARSPRGPRGYTF.

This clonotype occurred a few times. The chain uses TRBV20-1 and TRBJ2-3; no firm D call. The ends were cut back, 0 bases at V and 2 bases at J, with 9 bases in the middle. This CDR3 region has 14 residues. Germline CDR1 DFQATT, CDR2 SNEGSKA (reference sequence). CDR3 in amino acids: CSARDPGSTDTQYF. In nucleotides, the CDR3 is TGCAGTGCTAGAGATCCCGGCTCCACAGATACGCAGTATTTT.